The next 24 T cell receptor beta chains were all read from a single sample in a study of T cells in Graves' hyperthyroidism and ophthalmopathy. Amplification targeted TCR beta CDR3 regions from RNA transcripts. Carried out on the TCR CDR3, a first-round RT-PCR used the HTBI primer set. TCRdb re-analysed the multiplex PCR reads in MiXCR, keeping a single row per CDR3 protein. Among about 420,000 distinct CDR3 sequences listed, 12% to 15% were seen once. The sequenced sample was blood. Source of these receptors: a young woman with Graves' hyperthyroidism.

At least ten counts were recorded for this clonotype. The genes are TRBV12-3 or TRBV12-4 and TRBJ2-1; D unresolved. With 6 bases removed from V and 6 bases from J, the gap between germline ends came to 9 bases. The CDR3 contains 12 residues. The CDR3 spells CASSDISNEQFF. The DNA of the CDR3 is TGTGCCAGCAGCGACATTTCCAATGAGCAGTTCTTC.

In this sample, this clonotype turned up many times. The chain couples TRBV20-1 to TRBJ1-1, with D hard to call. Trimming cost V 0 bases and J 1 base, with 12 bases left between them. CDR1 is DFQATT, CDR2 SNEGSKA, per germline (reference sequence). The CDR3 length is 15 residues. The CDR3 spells CSARDPRSGNTEAFF. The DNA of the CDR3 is TGCAGTGCTAGAGATCCGAGGTCTGGGAACACTGAAGCTTTCTTT.

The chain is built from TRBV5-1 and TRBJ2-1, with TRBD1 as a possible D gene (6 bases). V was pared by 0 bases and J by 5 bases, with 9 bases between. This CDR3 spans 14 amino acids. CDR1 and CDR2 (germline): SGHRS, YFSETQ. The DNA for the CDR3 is TGCGCCAGCAGCTTGGCCAGGGGTGACAATGAGCAGTTCTTC. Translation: CASSLARGDNEQFF.

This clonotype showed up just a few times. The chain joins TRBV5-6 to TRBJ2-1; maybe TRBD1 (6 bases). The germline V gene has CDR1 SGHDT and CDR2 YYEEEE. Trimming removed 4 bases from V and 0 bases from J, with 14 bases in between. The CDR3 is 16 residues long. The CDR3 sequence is CASSLTYRDSYNEQFF. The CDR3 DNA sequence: TGTGCCAGCAGCCTAACATACAGGGACTCCTACAATGAGCAGTTCTTC. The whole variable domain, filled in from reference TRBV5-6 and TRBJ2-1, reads DAGVTQSPTHLIKTRGQQVTLRCSPKSGHDTVSWYQQALGQGPQFIFQYYEEEERQRGNFPDRFSGHQFPNYSSELNVNALLLGDSALYLCASSLTYRDSYNEQFFGPGTRLTVL.

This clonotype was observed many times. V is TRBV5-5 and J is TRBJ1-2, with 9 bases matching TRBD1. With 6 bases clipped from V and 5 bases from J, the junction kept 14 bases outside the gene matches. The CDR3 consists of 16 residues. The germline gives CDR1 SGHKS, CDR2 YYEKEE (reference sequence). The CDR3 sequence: CASTPSGTGLGYGYTF. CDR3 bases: TGTGCCAGCACCCCTTCCGGGACAGGGCTGGGGTATGGCTACACCTTC.

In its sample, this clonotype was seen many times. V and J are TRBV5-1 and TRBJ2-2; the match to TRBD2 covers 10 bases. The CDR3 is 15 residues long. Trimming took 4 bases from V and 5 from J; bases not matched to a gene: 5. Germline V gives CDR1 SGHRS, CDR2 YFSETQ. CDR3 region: CASSTGLAETGELFF. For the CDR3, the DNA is TGCGCCAGCAGCACAGGACTAGCGGAGACCGGGGAGCTGTTTTTT.

CDR3 region: CASSRRLAGDSDEQFF. The CDR3, as DNA: TGTGCCAGCAGTCGAAGACTAGCGGGAGATAGTGATGAGCAGTTCTTC. The chain couples TRBV27 to TRBJ2-1, with TRBD2 identical over 12 bases. The junction had 10 bases not matched to a gene; V was cut back by 5 bases and J by 8 bases. The length of the CDR3 is 16 residues. Germline CDR1 and CDR2: MNHEY and SMNVEV (reference sequence).

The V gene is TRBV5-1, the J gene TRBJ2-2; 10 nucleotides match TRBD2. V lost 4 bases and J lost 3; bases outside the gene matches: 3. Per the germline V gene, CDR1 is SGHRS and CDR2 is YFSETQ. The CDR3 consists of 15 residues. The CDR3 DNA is TGCGCCAGCAGCAGGAGCGGGAGGGACACCGGGGAGCTGTTTTTT. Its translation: CASSRSGRDTGELFF.

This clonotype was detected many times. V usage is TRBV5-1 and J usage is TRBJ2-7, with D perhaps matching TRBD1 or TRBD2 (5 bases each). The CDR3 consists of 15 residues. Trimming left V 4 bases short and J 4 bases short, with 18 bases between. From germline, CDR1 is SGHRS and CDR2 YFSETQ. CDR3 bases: TGCGCCAGCAGCCAGGCCGGGACGGATGCGTACGAGCAGTACTTC. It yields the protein CASSQAGTDAYEQYF.

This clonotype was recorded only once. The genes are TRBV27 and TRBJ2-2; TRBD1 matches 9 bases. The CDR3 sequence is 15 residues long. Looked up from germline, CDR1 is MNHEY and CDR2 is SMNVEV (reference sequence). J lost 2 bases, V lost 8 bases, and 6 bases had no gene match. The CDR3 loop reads CASGRTGVNTGELFF. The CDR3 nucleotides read TGTGCCAGCGGACGGACAGGGGTCAACACCGGGGAGCTGTTTTTT.

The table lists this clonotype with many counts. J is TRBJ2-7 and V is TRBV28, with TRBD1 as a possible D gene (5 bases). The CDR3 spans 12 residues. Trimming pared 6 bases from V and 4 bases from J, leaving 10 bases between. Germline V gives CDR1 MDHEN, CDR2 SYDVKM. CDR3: CASSLQEYEQYF. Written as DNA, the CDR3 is TGTGCCAGCAGCCTACAGGAATACGAGCAGTACTTC.

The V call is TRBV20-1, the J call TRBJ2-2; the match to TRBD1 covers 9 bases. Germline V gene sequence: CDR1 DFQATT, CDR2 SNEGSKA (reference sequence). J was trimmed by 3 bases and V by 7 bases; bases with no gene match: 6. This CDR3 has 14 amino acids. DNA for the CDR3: TGCAGTGGCACGACAGGGGGTTACACCGGGGAGCTGTTTTTT. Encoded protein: CSGTTGGYTGELFF.

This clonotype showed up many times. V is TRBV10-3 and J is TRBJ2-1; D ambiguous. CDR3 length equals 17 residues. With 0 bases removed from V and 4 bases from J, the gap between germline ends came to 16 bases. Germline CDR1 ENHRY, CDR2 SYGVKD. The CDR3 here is CAISESSLVSPYNEQFF. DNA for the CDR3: TGTGCCATCAGTGAGTCGTCTCTGGTGTCCCCTTACAATGAGCAGTTCTTC.

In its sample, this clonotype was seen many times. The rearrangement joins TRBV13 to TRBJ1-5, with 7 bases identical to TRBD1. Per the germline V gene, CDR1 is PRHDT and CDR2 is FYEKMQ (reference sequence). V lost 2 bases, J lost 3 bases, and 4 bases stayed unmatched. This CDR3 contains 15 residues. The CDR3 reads CASSLRGQLNQPQHF. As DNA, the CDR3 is TGTGCCAGCAGCTTAAGGGGACAGCTCAATCAGCCCCAGCATTTT.

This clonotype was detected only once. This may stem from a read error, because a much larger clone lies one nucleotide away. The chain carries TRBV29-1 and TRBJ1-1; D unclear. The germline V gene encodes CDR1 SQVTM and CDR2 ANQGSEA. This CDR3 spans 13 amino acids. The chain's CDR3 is CGVAGRLGTEAFF. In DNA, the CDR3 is TGCGGCGTTGCCGGCCGGTTGGGCACTGAAGCTTTCTTT.

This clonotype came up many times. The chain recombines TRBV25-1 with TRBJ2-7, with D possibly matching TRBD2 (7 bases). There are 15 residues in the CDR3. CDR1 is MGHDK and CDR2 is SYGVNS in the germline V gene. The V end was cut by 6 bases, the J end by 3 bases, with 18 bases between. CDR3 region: CASSPSWGGNYEQYF. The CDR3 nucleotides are TGTGCCAGCAGCCCTTCGTGGGGGGGCAACTACGAGCAGTACTTC.

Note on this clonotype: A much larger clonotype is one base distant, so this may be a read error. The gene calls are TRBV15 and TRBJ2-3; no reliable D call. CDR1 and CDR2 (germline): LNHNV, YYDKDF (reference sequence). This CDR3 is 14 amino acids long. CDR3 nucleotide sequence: TGTGCCACCAGCAGAGCCCACCACGCAGATACGCGGTATTTT. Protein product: CATSRAHHADTRYF.

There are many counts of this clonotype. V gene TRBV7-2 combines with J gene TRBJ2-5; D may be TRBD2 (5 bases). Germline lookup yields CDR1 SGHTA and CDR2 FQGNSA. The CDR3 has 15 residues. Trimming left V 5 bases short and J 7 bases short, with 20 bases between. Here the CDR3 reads CASSPTPDYDGTQYF. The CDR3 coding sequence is TGTGCCAGCAGCCCGACCCCAGACTACGATGGGACCCAGTACTTC.

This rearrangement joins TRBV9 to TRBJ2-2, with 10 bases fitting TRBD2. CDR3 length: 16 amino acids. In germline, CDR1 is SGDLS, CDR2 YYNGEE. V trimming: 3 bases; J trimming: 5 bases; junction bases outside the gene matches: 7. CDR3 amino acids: CASSGASGSITGELFF. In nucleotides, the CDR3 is TGTGCCAGCAGCGGGGCTAGCGGGAGTATAACCGGGGAGCTGTTTTTT. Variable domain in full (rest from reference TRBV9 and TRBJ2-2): DSGVTQTPKHLITATGQRVTLRCSPRSGDLSVYWYQQSLDQGLQFLIQYYNGEERAKGNILERFSAQQFPDLHSELNLSSLELGDSALYFCASSGASGSITGELFFGEGSRLTVL.

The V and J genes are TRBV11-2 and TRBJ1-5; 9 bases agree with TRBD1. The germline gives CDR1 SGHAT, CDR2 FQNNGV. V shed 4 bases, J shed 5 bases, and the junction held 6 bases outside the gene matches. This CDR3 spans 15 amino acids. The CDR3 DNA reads TGTGCCAGCAGCTCTGGGACAGGGCTCGATCAGCCCCAGCATTTT. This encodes CASSSGTGLDQPQHF.

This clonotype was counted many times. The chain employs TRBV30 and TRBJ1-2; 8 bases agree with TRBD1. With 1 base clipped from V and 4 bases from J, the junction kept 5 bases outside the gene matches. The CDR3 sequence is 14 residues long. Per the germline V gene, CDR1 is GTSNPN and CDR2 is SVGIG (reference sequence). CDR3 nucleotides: TGTGCCTGGAGTGGGGGGACAGGTCGCTATGGCTACACCTTC. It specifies CAWSGGTGRYGYTF.

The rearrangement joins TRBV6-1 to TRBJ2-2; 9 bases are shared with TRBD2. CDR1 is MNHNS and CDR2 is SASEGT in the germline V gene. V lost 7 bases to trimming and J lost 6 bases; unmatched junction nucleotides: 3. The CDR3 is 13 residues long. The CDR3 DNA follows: TGTGCCAGCATTAGCGGGAGCGCCGGGGAGCTGTTTTTT. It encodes CASISGSAGELFF.

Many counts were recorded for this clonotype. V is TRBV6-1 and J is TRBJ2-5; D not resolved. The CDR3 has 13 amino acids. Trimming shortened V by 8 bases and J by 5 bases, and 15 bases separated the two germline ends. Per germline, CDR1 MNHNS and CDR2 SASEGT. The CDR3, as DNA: TGTGCCAGCGGTCCCCAACTTTGGGAGACCCAGTACTTC. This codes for CASGPQLWETQYF.

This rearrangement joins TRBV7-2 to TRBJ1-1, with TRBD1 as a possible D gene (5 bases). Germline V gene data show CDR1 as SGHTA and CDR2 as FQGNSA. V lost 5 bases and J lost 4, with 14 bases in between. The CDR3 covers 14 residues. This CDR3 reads CASSISQGGTEAFF. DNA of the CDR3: TGTGCCAGCAGCATCTCTCAGGGAGGCACTGAAGCTTTCTTT. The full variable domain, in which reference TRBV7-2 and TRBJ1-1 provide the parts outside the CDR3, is GAGVSQSPSNKVTEKGKDVELRCDPISGHTALYWYRQSLGQGLEFLIYFQGNSAPDKSGLPSDRFSAERTGGSVSTLTIQRTQQEDSAVYLCASSISQGGTEAFFGQGTRLTVV.